The 3 T cell receptor beta chains presented below share a single source sample, sequenced in a study of regulatory T cells in long-lasting Graves disease. Both iRepertoire HTBI primers and Arm-PCR of CDR3 regions were used to build the TCR beta libraries. In TCRdb, the multiplex PCR reads were re-called with MiXCR into one record per CDR3 protein. Of around 400,000 distinct CDR3 sequences detected, about 14% appear once; the ten largest clones hold 20% to 25%. Regarding time point: newly diagnosed GD, antithyroid drugs for less than 3 months. With RNA extracted from PBMCs as input, the TCR library was made. Source: peripheral blood mononuclear cells (PBMCs), taken at new diagnosis, from a patient treated with antithyroid drugs. The receptors were sampled from a female donor with Graves disease.

This clonotype has ten or more counts. This rearrangement joins TRBV2 to TRBJ1-2, with 7 bases identical to TRBD1. This CDR3 has 14 residues. Losses at the gene ends were 8 bases for V and 2 bases for J; bases not matched to a gene: 8. CDR1 and CDR2 from the germline V gene are SNHLY and FYNNEI. The CDR3 nucleotides read TGTGCCAGCGTCCGACAGGGTTCCAACTATGGCTACACCTTC. Protein product: CASVRQGSNYGYTF.

The rearrangement uses TRBV24-1 and TRBJ2-7; no definite D call. The CDR3 covers 14 residues. Per germline, CDR1 KGHDR and CDR2 SFDVKD. V was cut by 7 bases and J by 3 bases, with 15 bases left in between. Here the CDR3 reads CATSPGLTNYEQYF. Written as DNA, the CDR3 is TGTGCCACCAGCCCGGGTCTTACAAACTACGAGCAGTACTTC.

This clonotype appeared many times. This sequence joins TRBV12-3 or TRBV12-4 and TRBJ1-1, with D unresolved. The V end was cut by 6 bases, the J end by 1 base, with 6 bases between. The CDR3 totals 12 residues. The CDR3 is CASSRQNTEAFF. CDR3 nucleotides: TGTGCCAGCAGCCGTCAGAACACTGAAGCTTTCTTT.